This T cell receptor beta chain was documented in a study of PD-1 blockade in classical Hodgkin lymphoma. All trial patients relapsed after autologous stem cell transplantation. Study findings and constraints: Later analyses included only patients treated at least 1 year post-ASCT. Before treatment, complete responders showed about the same diversity as newly diagnosed patients. Newly diagnosed patients were reported to start with lower TCR diversity than healthy donors.

The protocol was immunoSEQ multiplex PCR, while the TCRdb copy is restricted to in-frame clones and leaves out a portion. The table records fewer than 90,000 clones, just over 90% of them present only once. This clone has a single count. Its antigen remains unknown. CDR1 KGHSH and CDR2 LQKENI come from the germline V gene. This CDR3 is built from 19 residues. V was pared by 3 bases and J by 5 bases, with 14 bases of the junction left unmatched. The V and J genes are TRBV18 and TRBJ1-6; TRBD1 matches 9 bases. This sample comprised peripheral blood mononuclear cells (PBMCs), obtained at baseline. The sequence derives from a human donor with classical Hodgkin lymphoma. CDR3 in amino acids: CASSPVESDRGYHNSPLHF. In nucleotides, the CDR3 is TGTGCCAGCTCACCGGTAGAATCGGACAGGGGTTACCATAATTCACCCCTCCACTTT.